The T cell receptor beta chain under discussion was sequenced for a study of T cells in Graves' hyperthyroidism and ophthalmopathy (dated by TCRdb to between 2018 and 2021). Regarding the complete study: Peripheral blood samples were taken at the time of initial diagnosis, prior to any treatment. Thyroid tissue and blood T-cell repertoires from over 5 Graves' hyperthyroidism patients were also compared in the study. The paper reports TCR Vbeta CDR3 sequencing of about 140 peripheral blood samples: 40 to 45 ophthalmopathy, 75 to 80 hyperthyroidism and 17 progressor patients. The 75 to 100 discovery patients were randomly split 7:3 into training and test sets. Once sampling was done, hyperthyroidism patients were given methimazole at a starting dose of 30 mg daily, whereas ophthalmopathy patients were given high-dose intravenous methylprednisolone. To identify TCR V-J signatures that set the groups apart, the researchers used a discovery cohort of 90 to 100 patients, made up of 40 to 45 with Graves' ophthalmopathy and around 58 with stable Graves' hyperthyroidism. Prospective prediction of ophthalmopathy was tested in an independent validation cohort of under 20 hyperthyroidism patients and 17 patients who later progressed to ophthalmopathy.

This clonotype showed up many times. There is no known antigen for this receptor. No per-base quality is available; no much larger clone lies one base away. Amplification of TCR beta CDR3 regions was carried out from RNA transcripts. The TCR CDR3 was subjected to a first round of RT-PCR using the HTBI primer set and the Qiagen OneStep RT-PCR kit. Libraries were constructed in a second round of multiplex PCR, after which size selection and purification were carried out. Paired-end sequencing of the libraries was performed with 100 bp reads on an Illumina HiSeq2000. The study's processing was this. SOAPnuke was used to process the raw data, with reads discarded if the reads contained adapters or uncalled bases, had a mean Phred below 15, or lacked an exact constant-primer or identifier match. High-quality paired reads were merged using COPE v1.2.5, and each unique nucleotide sequence was defined as a clonotype. MiTCR v1.1 was used to align the clonotypes against IMGT TRBV, TRBD and TRBJ reference segments. The analysis included only V-J combinations with a frequency above 0.0001, which together covered over 98% of the repertoires. The TCS score was defined as the ratio of F50 (clonal expansion) to E x V (chaos), calculated using BLOSUM62-based TCRdist between CDR3 peptides within each V-J. Welch's t-statistics and random forest reduced around 550 V-J features to some 14, which were used in a naive Bayes classifier (R e1071). TCRdb handled the public reads itself, with Q25 trimming in fastp and clone calling in MiXCR, and kept productive beta chains. Duplicate CDR3 protein sequences are folded into a single record with the most common DNA and genes. V and J calls and clone size were set by TCRdb, not the authors. The sample records approximately 430,000 distinct CDR3 sequences, roughly 14% of which are singletons. The biggest ten clones account for approximately 13% of the sample.

What the work shows at the level of the full study, not this receptor alone: In validation, progression to ophthalmopathy was predicted by the model with nearly 71% sensitivity and 72.22% specificity, a median of about 6 months before onset. Ophthalmopathy was separated from stable hyperthyroidism by a 13 V-J signature model, with roughly 88% sensitivity and about 81% specificity obtained in cross-validation and 80%/75% obtained in testing. No statistical method was used to fix the sample size in advance, and group allocation was not hidden from the investigators. Most expanded thyroid clonotypes (frequency above 0.001) were also detected in blood, a finding suggesting that blood repertoires may reflect thyroid immune responses.

The CDR3 spans 16 residues, from the cysteine through the phenylalanine. Only the CDR3 region is kept as DNA, spanning 48 bases read in frame from base 1. The germline V gene encodes CDR1 MNHEY and CDR2 SMNVEV (reference sequence). V loses 2 bases at its end and J loses 8 bases; junction bases beyond the gene matches: 9. Moderately to severely active disease, a Clinical Activity Score of at least 3, a NOSPECS grade of at least 4, and a duration under 3 months were present in ophthalmopathy patients. Exclusion was applied to patients with uncontrolled infections, other autoimmune diseases, pregnancy or lactation. Clinical symptoms, serum thyroxine and TRAb, thyroid ultrasound, and orbital computed tomography formed the basis for the diagnoses. PBMCs were isolated from about 9.2 ml of fresh peripheral blood by Ficoll-Paque density gradient centrifugation. Total RNA was extracted using Trizol reagent, and RNA quality was assessed on an Agilent 2100 Bioanalyzer.

Sequenced material: blood. The chain links TRBV27 with TRBJ2-7; 13 of the junction bases match TRBD2. The sequence was obtained from a young man with Graves' ophthalmopathy. The nucleotides are TGTGCCAGCAGTTTAAAAGGACTAGCGGGAGACGGAAAGCAGTACTTC. Its protein is CASSLKGLAGDGKQYF.